The clone carrying this T cell receptor beta chain was picked up many times. The data are from a study of early T cells in non-severe SARS-CoV-2 infection. TCRdb processed the 5' RACE reads anew with MiXCR; each CDR3 protein has one entry. Of tens of thousands of distinct CDR3 sequences listed, just under 3% are singletons. The CDR3 length is 16 residues. The junction had 10 bases not matched to a gene; V was cut back by 4 bases and J by 5 bases. CDR1 DFQATT and CDR2 SNEGSKA come from the germline V gene (reference sequence). V gene TRBV20-1 combines with J gene TRBJ2-1; 11 bases line up with TRBD1. This receptor was identified in an adult who was a healthcare worker with PCR-confirmed SARS-CoV-2 infection or an uninfected control (not recorded which). The specimen was whole blood. The CDR3 nucleotides read TGCAGTGCTATCGATGCCGGGACAGGGGGGGACAATGAGCAGTTCTTC. It specifies CSAIDAGTGGDNEQFF.